This entry features one T cell receptor beta chain sequence. Its antigen is not yet known. One base away there is no much larger clone; base qualities are not given. The data were obtained in a study of T cell repertoires in cytomegalovirus infection (dated by TCRdb to between 2018 and 2021). Regarding the study in general: Peptide stimulations targeted recently identified HLA-C-restricted CMV epitopes, whose presentation resists viral immunomodulation, together with well-studied HLA-B-restricted epitopes. The HLA type of each donor mattered for the analysis, because public TCR beta signatures pointed to carriage of CMV infection along with the matching HLA type. On the study overall, not on this receptor specifically: The ex vivo response was dominated by HLA-C-restricted CMV-specific TCR beta clonotypes, and the single most frequent clonotype in two of eight donors was supplied by these HLA-C-restricted clonotypes. Cumulative frequency of public TCR beta family members discriminated carriers of CMV infection plus the relevant HLA type in this cohort and an independent roughly 350-donor cohort.

This sample's treatment or condition label indicates: in vitro stimulation with specific CMV peptide epitopes to enrich CMV-specific T cells. The sequencer was an Illumina HiSeq 1500. Using fastp trimming at Q25 and MiXCR clonotype assembly, TCRdb reanalyzed the public sequencing data and kept in-frame beta chains. Rows merge per CDR3 protein into single entries with the most common DNA and genes. The sample table lists about 89,000 distinct CDR3 sequences, approximately 32% of them with a count of one. The top ten clonotypes cover around 68% of the sample. Taken from the germline V gene (reference sequence), the CDR1 and CDR2 loops are MNHEY and SMNVEV. V is pruned by 6 bases and J by 10 bases, leaving 12 bases of the junction without a gene match. Measured from the cysteine to the phenylalanine, the CDR3 is 14 residues long. Left in the record is the CDR3 DNA by itself, 42 bases read in frame from the first base.

This TCR was sampled from a human donor in good health (CMV status not recorded). Some clones in this sample may be carry-over from other donors' samples. The chain is encoded by TRBV27 joined to TRBJ2-1, and 7 bases in between align with TRBD2. Material: CD8+ T cells from cultured PBMCs, obtained from culture after CMV antigen stimulation. The CDR3 protein is CASSPPLAVREQFF. The DNA sequence is given as TGTGCCAGCAGCCCCCCCCTAGCGGTACGGGAGCAGTTCTTC.